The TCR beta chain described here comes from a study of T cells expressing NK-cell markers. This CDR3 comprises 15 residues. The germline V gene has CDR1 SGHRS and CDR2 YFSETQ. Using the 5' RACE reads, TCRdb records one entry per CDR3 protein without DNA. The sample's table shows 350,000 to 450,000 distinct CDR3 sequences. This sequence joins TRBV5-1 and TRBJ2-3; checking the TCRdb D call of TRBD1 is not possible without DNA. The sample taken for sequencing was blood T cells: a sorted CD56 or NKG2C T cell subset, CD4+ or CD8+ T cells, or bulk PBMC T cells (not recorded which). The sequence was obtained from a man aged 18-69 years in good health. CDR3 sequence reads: CASSLTGQDTDTQYF.